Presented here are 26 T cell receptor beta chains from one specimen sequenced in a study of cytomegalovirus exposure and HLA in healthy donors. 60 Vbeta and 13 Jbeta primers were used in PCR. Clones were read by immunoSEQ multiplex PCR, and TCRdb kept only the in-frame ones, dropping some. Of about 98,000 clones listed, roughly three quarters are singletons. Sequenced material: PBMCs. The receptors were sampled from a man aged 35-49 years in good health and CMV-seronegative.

CDR3: CASSRAGTGPEQYF. The CDR3, as DNA: TGTGCCAGCAGCAGAGCCGGGACAGGGCCTGAGCAGTACTTC. The chain uses TRBV6-5 and TRBJ2-5, with TRBD1 identical over 9 bases. This CDR3 is built from 14 residues. Per the germline V gene, CDR1 is MNHEY and CDR2 is SVGAGI. V dropped 6 bases and J dropped 11; count of bases not matched to a gene: 13.

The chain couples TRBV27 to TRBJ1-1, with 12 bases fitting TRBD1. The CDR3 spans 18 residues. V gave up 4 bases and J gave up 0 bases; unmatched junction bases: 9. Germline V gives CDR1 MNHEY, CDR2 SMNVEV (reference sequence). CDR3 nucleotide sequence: TGTGCCAGCAGTTCCCCGGGACAGGGGGCGGAAATGAACACTGAAGCTTTCTTT. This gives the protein CASSSPGQGAEMNTEAFF.

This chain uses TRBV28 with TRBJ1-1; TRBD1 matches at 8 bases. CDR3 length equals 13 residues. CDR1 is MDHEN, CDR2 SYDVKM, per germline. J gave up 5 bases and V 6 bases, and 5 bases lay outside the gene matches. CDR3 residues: CASRGQGGTEAFF. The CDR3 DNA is TGTGCCAGCAGAGGACAGGGAGGTACTGAAGCTTTCTTT.

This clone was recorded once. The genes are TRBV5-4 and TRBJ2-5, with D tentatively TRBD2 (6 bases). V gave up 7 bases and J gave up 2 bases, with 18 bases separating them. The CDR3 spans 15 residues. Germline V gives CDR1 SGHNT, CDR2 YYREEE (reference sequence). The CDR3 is CASGGMRGEQETQYF. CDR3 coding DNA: TGTGCCAGCGGGGGAATGCGGGGCGAACAAGAGACCCAGTACTTC.

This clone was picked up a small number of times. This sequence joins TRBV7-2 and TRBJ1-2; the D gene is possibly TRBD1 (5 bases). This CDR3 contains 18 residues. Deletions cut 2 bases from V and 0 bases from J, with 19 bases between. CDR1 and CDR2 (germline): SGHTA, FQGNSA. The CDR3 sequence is CASSLSSTGRGANYGYTF. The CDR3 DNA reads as TGTGCCAGCAGCTTATCTTCTACAGGCCGCGGAGCTAACTATGGCTACACCTTC.

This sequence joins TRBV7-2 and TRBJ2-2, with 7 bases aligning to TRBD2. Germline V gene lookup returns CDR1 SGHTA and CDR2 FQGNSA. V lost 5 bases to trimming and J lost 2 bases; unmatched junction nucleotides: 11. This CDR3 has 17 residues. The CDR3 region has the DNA TGTGCCAGCAGCATAACGAGGGGAGGGCCCAACACCGGGGAGCTGTTTTTT. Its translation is CASSITRGGPNTGELFF.

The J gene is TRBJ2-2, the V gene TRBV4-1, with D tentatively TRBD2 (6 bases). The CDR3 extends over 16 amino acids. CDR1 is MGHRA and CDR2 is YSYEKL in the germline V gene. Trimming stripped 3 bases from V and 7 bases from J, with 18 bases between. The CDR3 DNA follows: TGCGCCAGCAGCCAGGCAATCGGAGACGGGGGCGGGGAGCTGTTTTTT. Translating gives CASSQAIGDGGGELFF.

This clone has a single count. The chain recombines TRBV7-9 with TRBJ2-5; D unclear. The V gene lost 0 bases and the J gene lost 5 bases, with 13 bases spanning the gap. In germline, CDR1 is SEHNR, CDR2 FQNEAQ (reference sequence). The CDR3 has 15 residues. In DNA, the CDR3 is TGTGCCAGCAGCTTAGCGCGTGGTGCCCGGGAGACCCAGTACTTC. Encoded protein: CASSLARGARETQYF. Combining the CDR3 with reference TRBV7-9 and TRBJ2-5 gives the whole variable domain DTGVSQNPRHKITKRGQNVTFRCDPISEHNRLYWYRQTLGQGPEFLTYFQNEAQLEKSRLLSDRFSAERPKGSFSTLEIQRTEQGDSAMYLCASSLARGARETQYFGPGTRLLVL.

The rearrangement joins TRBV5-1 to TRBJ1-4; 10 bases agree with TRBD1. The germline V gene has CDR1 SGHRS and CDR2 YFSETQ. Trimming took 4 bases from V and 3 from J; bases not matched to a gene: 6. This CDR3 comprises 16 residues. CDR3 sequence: CASSPGQGRANEKLFF. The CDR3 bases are TGCGCCAGCAGCCCGGGACAGGGGAGGGCTAATGAAAAACTGTTTTTT.

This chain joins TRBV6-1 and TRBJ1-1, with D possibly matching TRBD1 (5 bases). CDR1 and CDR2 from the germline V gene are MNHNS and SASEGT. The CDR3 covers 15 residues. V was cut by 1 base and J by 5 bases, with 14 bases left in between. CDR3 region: CASSEDGRGRTEAFF. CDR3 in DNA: TGTGCCAGCAGTGAAGATGGGCGGGGCCGGACTGAAGCTTTCTTT.

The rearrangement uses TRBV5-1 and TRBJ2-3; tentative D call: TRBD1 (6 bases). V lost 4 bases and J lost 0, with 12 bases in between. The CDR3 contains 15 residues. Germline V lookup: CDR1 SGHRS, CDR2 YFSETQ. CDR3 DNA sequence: TGCGCCAGCAGCACTGGACAGATAAGCACAGATACGCAGTATTTT. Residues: CASSTGQISTDTQYF.

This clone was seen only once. CDR3 sequence: CASRTTGRGLVYEQFF. The CDR3 DNA is TGCGCCAGCAGAACGACAGGGCGGGGACTAGTCTATGAGCAGTTCTTC. This chain connects TRBV5-1 to TRBJ2-1, with D tentatively TRBD2 (8 bases). Trimming took off 5 bases at V and 8 bases at J, with 23 bases between the two ends. This CDR3 has 16 amino acids. Germline values: CDR1 SGHRS, CDR2 YFSETQ. Looking up the rest from reference TRBV5-1 and TRBJ2-1 gives the full variable domain: KAGVTQTPRYLIKTRGQQVTLSCSPISGHRSVSWYQQTPGQGLQFLFEYFSETQRNKGNFPGRFSGRQFSNSRSEMNVSTLELGDSALYLCASRTTGRGLVYEQFFGPGTRLTVL.

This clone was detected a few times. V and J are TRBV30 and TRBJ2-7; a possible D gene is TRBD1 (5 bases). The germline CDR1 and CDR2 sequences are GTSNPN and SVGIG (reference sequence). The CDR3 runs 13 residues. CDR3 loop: CALEGQGRTEQYF. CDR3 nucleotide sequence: TGTGCTTTGGAAGGGCAGGGAAGGACCGAGCAGTACTTC.

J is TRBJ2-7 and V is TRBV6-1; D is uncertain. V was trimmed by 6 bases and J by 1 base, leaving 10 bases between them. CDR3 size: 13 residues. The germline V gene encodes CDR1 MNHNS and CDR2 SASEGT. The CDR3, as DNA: TGTGCCAGCAGGCCCGTGACATCCTACGAGCAGTACTTC. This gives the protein CASRPVTSYEQYF.

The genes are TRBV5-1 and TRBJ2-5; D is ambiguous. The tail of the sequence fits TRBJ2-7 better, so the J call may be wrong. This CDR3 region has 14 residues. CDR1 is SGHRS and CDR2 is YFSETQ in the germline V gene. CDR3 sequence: CASSLEYGLYEQYF. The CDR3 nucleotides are TGCGCCAGCAGCTTGGAGTACGGGTTATACGAGCAGTACTTC.

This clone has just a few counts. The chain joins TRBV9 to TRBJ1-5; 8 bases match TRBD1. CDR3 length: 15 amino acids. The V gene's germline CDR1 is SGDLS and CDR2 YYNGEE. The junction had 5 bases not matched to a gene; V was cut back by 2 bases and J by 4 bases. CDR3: CASSVGTGLNQPQHF. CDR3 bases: TGTGCCAGCAGCGTGGGGACAGGCCTGAATCAGCCCCAGCATTTT.

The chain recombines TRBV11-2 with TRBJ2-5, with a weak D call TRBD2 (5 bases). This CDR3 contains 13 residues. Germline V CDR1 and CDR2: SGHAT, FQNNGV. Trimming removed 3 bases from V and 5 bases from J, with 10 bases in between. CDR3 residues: CASSFGVQETQYF. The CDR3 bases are TGTGCCAGCAGCTTCGGGGTCCAGGAGACCCAGTACTTC.

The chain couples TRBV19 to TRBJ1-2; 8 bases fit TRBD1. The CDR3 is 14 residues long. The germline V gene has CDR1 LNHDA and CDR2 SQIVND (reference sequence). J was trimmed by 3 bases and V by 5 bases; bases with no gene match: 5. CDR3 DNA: TGTGCCAGTAGTTTTGACAGGGGAGACTATGGCTACACCTTC. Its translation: CASSFDRGDYGYTF.

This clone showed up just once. The CDR3 region is CASSDSSGGKYF. The DNA for the CDR3 is TGCGCCAGCAGTGACTCCTCGGGGGGCAAGTACTTC. The chain has TRBV10-1 and TRBJ2-5; a weak D match, TRBD2 (7 bases). Trimming shortened V by 3 bases and J by 12 bases, and 14 bases separated the two germline ends. The germline gives CDR1 WNHNN, CDR2 SYGVQD (reference sequence). The CDR3 length is 12 residues.

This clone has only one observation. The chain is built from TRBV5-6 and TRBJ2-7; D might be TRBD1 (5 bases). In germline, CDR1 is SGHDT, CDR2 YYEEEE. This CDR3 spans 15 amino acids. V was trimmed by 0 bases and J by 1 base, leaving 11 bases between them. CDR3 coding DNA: TGTGCCAGCAGCTTGGTTGACAGCAGATCCTACGAGCAGTACTTC. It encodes CASSLVDSRSYEQYF.

The CDR3 loop reads CASSLTGSTEAFF. In DNA, the CDR3 is TGTGCCAGCAGCTTGACAGGTAGCACTGAAGCTTTCTTT. V gene TRBV5-4 combines with J gene TRBJ1-1; D is possibly TRBD1 (5 bases). V lost 1 base and J lost 4, with 8 bases in between. In germline, CDR1 is SGHNT, CDR2 YYREEE (reference sequence). The CDR3 is made up of 13 amino acids.

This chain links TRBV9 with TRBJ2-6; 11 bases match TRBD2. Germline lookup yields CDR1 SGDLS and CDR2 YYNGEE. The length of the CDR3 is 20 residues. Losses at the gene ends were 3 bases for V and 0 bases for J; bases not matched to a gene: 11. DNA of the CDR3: TGTGCCAGCAGCGCAACGACCACTAGCGGGGGCTTCTCTGGGGCCAACGTCCTGACTTTC. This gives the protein CASSATTTSGGFSGANVLTF.

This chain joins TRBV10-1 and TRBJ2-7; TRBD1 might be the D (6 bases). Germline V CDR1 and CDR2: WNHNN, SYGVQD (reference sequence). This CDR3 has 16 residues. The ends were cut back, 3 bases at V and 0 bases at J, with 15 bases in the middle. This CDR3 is CASSDPRQARSYEQYF. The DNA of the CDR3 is TGCGCCAGCAGTGACCCCCGACAGGCCCGCTCCTACGAGCAGTACTTC.

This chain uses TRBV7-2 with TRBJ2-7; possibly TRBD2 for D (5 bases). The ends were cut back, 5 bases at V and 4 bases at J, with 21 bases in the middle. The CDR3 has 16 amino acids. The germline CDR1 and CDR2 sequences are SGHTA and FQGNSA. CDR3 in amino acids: CASSPPTSRSRYEQYF. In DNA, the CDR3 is TGTGCCAGCAGCCCGCCTACTAGTCGGTCGAGGTACGAGCAGTACTTC. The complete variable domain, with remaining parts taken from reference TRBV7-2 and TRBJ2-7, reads GAGVSQSPSNKVTEKGKDVELRCDPISGHTALYWYRQSLGQGLEFLIYFQGNSAPDKSGLPSDRFSAERTGGSVSTLTIQRTQQEDSAVYLCASSPPTSRSRYEQYFGPGTRLTVT.

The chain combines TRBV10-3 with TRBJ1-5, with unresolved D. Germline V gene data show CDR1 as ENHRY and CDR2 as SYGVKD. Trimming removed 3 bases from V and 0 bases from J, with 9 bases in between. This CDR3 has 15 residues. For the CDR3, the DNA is TGTGCCATCAGTGACCGGGATGATAGCAATCAGCCCCAGCATTTT. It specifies CAISDRDDSNQPQHF.

CDR3 coding DNA: TGTGCCAGCAGCTTACGACAGGGAACCCAGTACTTC. The encoded protein is CASSLRQGTQYF. The chain links TRBV7-2 to TRBJ2-5; 7 nucleotides agree with TRBD1. In germline, CDR1 is SGHTA, CDR2 FQGNSA. After removal of 2 bases from V and 8 bases from J, the junction contained 2 bases not matched to a gene. This CDR3 spans 12 amino acids.